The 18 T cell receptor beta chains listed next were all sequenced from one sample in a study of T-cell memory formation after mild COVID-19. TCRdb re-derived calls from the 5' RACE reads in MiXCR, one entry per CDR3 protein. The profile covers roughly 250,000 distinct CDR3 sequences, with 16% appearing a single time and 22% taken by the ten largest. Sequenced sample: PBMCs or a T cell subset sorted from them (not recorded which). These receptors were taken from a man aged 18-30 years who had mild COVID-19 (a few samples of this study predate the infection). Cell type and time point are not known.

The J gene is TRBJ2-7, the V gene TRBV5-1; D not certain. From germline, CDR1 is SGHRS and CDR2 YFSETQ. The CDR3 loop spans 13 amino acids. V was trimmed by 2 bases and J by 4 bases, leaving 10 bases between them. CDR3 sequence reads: CASSLRQEYEQYF. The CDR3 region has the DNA TGCGCCAGCAGCTTACGGCAGGAGTACGAGCAGTACTTC.

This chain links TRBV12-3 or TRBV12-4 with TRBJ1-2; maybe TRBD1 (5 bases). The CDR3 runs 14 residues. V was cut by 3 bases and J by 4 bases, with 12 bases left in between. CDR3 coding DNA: TGTGCCAGCAGTTTGGCAGGGTTCGGCTATGGCTACACCTTC. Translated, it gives CASSLAGFGYGYTF.

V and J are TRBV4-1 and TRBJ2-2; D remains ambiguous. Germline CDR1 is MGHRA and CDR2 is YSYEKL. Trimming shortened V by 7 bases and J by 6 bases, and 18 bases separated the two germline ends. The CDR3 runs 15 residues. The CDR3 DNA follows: TGCGCCAGCACTCCTCTTCCATGGGGTTCCGGGGAGCTGTTTTTT. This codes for CASTPLPWGSGELFF.

CDR3 coding DNA: TGTGCCAGCAGCTTAGGGCAATGGGGGGATTTGTTTTTT. Translated, it gives CASSLGQWGDLFF. The chain links TRBV11-2 to TRBJ1-4; possible D gene TRBD1, 5 bases. The V and J ends lost 1 base and 15 bases respectively, with 15 bases between them. CDR1 and CDR2 (germline): SGHAT, FQNNGV. This CDR3 has 13 residues.

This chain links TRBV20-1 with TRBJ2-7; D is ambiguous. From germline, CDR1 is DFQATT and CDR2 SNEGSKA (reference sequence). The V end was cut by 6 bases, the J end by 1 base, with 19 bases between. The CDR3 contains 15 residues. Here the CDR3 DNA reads TGCAGTGCCACCACCCCGAGGCAGGCATCCTACGAGCAGTACTTC. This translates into CSATTPRQASYEQYF.

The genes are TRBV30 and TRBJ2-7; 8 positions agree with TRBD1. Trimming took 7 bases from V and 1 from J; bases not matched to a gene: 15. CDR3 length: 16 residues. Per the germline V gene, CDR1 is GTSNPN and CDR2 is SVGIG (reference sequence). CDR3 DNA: TGTGCCTCCGCCTCCCGAAGACAGGGGTTTTCCTACGAGCAGTACTTC. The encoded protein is CASASRRQGFSYEQYF.

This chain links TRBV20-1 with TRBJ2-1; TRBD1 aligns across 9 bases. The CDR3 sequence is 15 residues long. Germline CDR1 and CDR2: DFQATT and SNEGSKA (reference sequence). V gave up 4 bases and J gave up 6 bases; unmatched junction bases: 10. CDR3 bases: TGCAGTGCTACCCCGATCGGACAGGGGCCCAATGAGCAGTTCTTC. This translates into CSATPIGQGPNEQFF.

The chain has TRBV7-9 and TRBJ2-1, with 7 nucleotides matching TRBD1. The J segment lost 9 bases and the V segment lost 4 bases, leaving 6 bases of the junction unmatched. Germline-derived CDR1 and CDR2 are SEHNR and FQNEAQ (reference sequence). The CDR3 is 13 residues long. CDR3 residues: CASSYDRDAEQFF. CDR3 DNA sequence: TGTGCCAGCAGCTATGACAGGGATGCTGAGCAGTTCTTC.

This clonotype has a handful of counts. CDR3 sequence reads: CSAQTGFRSQPQHF. CDR3 coding DNA: TGCAGTGCGCAGACAGGGTTTCGCTCTCAGCCCCAGCATTTT. This sequence joins TRBV20-1 and TRBJ1-5, with 7 bases lining up with TRBD1. The CDR3 is made up of 14 amino acids. Germline CDR1 reads DFQATT; CDR2 reads SNEGSKA (reference sequence). J lost 6 bases, V lost 6 bases, and 11 bases had no gene match.

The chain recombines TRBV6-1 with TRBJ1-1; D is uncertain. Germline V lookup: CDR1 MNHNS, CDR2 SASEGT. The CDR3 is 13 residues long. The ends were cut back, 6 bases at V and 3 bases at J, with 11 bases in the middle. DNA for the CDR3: TGTGCCAGCAGAGGACGCGGAGACACTGAAGCTTTCTTT. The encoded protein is CASRGRGDTEAFF.

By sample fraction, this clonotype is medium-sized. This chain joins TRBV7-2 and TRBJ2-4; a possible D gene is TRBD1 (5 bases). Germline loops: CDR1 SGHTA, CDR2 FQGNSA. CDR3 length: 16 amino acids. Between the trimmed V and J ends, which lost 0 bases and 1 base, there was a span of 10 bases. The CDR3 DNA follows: TGTGCCAGCAGCTTAGCGAGCCAGGGCGCCAAAAACATTCAGTACTTC. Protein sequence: CASSLASQGAKNIQYF.

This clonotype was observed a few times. CDR3 region: CATSRARGRTNTGELFF. CDR3 coding DNA: TGTGCCACCAGCAGAGCCCGGGGACGAACGAACACCGGGGAGCTGTTTTTT. The V and J genes are TRBV15 and TRBJ2-2; TRBD1 or TRBD2 may be the D gene (5 bases each). The CDR3 spans 17 residues. Germline V gene data show CDR1 as LNHNV and CDR2 as YYDKDF (reference sequence). The V gene lost 1 base and the J gene lost 0 bases, with 12 bases spanning the gap. Variable domain in full (rest from reference TRBV15 and TRBJ2-2): DAMVIQNPRYQVTQFGKPVTLSCSQTLNHNVMYWYQQKSSQAPKLLFHYYDKDFNNEADTPDNFQSRRPNTSFCFLDIRSPGLGDTAMYLCATSRARGRTNTGELFFGEGSRLTVL.

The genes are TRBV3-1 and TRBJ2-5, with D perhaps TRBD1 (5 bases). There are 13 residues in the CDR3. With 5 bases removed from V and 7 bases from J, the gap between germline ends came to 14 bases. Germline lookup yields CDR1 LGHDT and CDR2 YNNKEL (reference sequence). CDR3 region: CASSKQVLGTQYF. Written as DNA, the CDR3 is TGTGCCAGCAGCAAACAGGTGCTTGGGACCCAGTACTTC.

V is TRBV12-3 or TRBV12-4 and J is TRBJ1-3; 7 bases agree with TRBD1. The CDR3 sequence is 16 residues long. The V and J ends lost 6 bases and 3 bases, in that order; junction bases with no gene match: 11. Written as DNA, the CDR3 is TGTGCCAGCAGCCGTACGACAGGGTTTGGTGGAAACACCATATATTTT. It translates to CASSRTTGFGGNTIYF.

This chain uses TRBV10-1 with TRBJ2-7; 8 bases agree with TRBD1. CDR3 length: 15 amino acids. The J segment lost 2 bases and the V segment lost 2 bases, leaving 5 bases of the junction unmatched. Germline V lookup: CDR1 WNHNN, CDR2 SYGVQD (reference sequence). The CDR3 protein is CASSEGAGGPYEQYF. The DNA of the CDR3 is TGCGCCAGCAGTGAGGGAGCAGGGGGCCCCTACGAGCAGTACTTC.

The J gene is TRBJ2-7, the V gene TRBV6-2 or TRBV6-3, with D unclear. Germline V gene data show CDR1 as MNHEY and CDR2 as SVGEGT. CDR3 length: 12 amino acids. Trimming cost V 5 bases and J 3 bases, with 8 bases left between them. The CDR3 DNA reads TGTGCCAGCAGTGATCGTGGCTACGAGCAGTACGTC. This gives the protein CASSDRGYEQYV.

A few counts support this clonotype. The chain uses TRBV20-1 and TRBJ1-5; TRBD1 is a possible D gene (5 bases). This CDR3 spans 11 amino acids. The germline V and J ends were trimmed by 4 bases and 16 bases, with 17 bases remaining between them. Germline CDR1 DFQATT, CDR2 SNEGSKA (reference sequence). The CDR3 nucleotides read TGCAGTGCTACGAGGGGACCGAGTTTTCATTTT. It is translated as CSATRGPSFHF.

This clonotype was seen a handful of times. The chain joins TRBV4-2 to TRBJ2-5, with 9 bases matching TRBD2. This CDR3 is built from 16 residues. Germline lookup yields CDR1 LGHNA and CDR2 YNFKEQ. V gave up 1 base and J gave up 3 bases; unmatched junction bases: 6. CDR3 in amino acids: CASSQGGGGAEETQYF. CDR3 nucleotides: TGTGCCAGCAGCCAAGGTGGCGGGGGGGCGGAAGAGACCCAGTACTTC.